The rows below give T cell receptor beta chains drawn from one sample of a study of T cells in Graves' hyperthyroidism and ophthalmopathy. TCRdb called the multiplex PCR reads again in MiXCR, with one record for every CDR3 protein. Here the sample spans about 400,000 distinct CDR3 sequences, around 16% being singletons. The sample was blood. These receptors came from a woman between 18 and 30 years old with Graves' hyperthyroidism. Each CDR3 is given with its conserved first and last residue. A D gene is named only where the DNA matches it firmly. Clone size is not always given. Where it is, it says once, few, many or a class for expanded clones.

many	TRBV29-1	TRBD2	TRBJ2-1	TGCAGCGTCGATAGGACTAGCGGGAGCTACAATGAGCAGTTCTTC	CSVDRTSGSYNEQFF
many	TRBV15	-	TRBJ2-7	TGTGCCACCAGCAGAGGCGCGGTAGACAGGTCCTACGAGCAGTACTTC	CATSRGAVDRSYEQYF
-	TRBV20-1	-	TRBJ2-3	TGCAGTGCCCCTACGGGTTTTCCGGGGCCTACGCAGTATTTT	CSAPTGFPGPTQYF
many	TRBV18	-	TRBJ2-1	TGTGCCAGCTCACGAGGGGGGGACAATGAGCAGTTCTTC	CASSRGGDNEQFF
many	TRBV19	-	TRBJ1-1	TGTGCCAGTAGGAACACGGACCTCGGGGGCACTGAAGCTTTCTTT	CASRNTDLGGTEAFF
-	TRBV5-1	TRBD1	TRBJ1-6	TGCGCCAGCAGGTCCTCGACAGGGGGGATACTCCACTTT	CASRSSTGGILHF
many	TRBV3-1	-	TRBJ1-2	TGTGCCAGCAGCCGGCGGGGGGGCCATGGCTACACCTTC	CASSRRGGHGYTF
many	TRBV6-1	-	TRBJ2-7	TGTGCCAGCAGTGCGCAAGGAAGTGGGTCCTACGAGCAGTACTTC	CASSAQGSGSYEQYF
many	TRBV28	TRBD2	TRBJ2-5	TGTGCCAGCAAACTTGGGGGGGGGCAAGAGACCCAGTACTTC	CASKLGGGQETQYF
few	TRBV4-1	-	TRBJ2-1	TGCGCCAGCAGCCTCACCCCACCCTACAGGGATGAGCAGTTCTTC	CASSLTPPYRDEQFF
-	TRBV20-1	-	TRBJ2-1	TGCAGTGCTAGAGCATCCCGAAGGTACAATGAGCAGTTCTTC	CSARASRRYNEQFF
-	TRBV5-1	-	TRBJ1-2	TGCGCCAGCAGCTTGACGAGGGGCAAAGGCTACACCTTC	CASSLTRGKGYTF
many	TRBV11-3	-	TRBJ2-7	TGTGCCAGCAGCTTAGGAGGGCAGACCTACGAGCAGTACTTC	CASSLGGQTYEQYF
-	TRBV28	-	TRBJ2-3	TGTGCCAGCCATGACAGTCCCACAGATACGCAGTATTTT	CASHDSPTDTQYF
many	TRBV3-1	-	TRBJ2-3	TGTGCCAGCAGCCCCATCGTGCCGGGGGTCACAGATACGCAGTATTTT	CASSPIVPGVTDTQYF
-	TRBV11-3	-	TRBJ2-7	TGTGCCAGCAGCTCCTCGGGAGAGTCTGTCGCGCAGTACTTC	CASSSSGESVAQYF
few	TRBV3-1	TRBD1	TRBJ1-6	TGTGCCAGCAGCCAAGGGACAGGGGCCTATAATTCACCCCTCCACTTT	CASSQGTGAYNSPLHF
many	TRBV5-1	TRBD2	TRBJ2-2	TGCGCCAGCAGCTCGCCGTCTAGCGGGGCGAACACCGGGGAGCTGTTTTTT	CASSSPSSGANTGELFF
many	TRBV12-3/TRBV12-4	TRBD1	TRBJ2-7	TGTGCCAGCAGCCTAAGACAGGGATCCTCCGAGCAGTACTTC	CASSLRQGSSEQYF
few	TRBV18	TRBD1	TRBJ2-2	TGTGCCAGCTCACTTAGTCGGCAGGGGGCAACCACCGGGGAGCTGTTTTTT	CASSLSRQGATTGELFF
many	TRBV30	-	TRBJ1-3	TGTGCCTGGAGACCTCGACAGTTCTCTGGAAACACCATATATTTT	CAWRPRQFSGNTIYF
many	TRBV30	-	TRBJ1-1	TGTGCCTGGAGTGGGGGGAACACTGAAGCTTTCTTT	CAWSGGNTEAFF
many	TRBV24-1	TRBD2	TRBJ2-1	TGTGCCACCAGTTCTGGGACTAGCGGAGTCTACAATGAGCAGTTCTTC	CATSSGTSGVYNEQFF
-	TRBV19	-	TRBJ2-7	TGTGCCAGTAGTACCGAACCCGGGACCGCTACCTACGAGCAGTACTTC	CASSTEPGTATYEQYF
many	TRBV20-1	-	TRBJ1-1	TGCAGTGCTAGAGATGAGGACAGACCCATGAACACTGAAGCTTTCTTT	CSARDEDRPMNTEAFF
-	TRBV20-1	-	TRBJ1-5	TGCAGTGCGGTAACTCTAATGGGGGGAGGCAATCAGCCCCAGCATTTT	CSAVTLMGGGNQPQHF
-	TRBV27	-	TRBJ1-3	TGTGCCAGCAGTTTTGCAGGGATGGGCGGAAACACCATATATTTT	CASSFAGMGGNTIYF
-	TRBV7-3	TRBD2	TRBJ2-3	TGTGCCAGCAGCTTAACGGGGAGGGGCTTGGCAGATACGCAGTATTTT	CASSLTGRGLADTQYF
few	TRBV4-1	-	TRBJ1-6	TGCGCCAGCAGCCAAGAGGGACTATGGTGGTCACCCCTCCACTTT	CASSQEGLWWSPLHF
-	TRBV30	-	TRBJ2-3	TGTGCCTGGAGTGCTCTCATCCCCAGGGGCACAGATACGCAGTATTTT	CAWSALIPRGTDTQYF
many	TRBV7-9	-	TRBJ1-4	TGTGCCAGCAGCCGTATAAAGGGGATTAATGAAAAACTGTTTTTT	CASSRIKGINEKLFF
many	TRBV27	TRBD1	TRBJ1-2	TGTGCCAGCAGTCCGGTGGGACAGAAAGCATGGGGCTATGGCTACACCTTC	CASSPVGQKAWGYGYTF
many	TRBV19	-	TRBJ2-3	TGTGCCAGTAGTATCATAAGTCCTCAGGCAGGGGATCCAGATACGCAGTATTTT	CASSIISPQAGDPDTQYF
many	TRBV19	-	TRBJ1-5	TGTGCCAGTAGTATGGTTAGGGACCTCGAACAGCCCCAGCATTTT	CASSMVRDLEQPQHF
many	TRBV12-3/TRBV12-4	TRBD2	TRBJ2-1	TGTGCCAGCAGTAGCCTAGGTTCGCGGGGGGACTCCTACAATGAGCAGTTCTTC	CASSSLGSRGDSYNEQFF
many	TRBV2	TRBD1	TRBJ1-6	TGTGCCAGCCACGGGACAGGGAATTCACCCCTCCACTTT	CASHGTGNSPLHF
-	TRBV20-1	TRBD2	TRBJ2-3	TGCAGTGCCCACCGGGAGGCGGGGCACACAGATACGCAGTATTTT	CSAHREAGHTDTQYF